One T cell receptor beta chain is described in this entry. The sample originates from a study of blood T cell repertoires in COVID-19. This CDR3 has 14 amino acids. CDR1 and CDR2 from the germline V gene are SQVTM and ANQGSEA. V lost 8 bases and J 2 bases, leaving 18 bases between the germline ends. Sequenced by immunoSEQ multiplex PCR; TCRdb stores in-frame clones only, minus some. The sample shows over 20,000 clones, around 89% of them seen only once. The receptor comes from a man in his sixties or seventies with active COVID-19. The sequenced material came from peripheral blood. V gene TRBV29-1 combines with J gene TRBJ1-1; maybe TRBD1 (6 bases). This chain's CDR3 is CSFLPTGTNTEAFF. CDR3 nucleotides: TGCAGCTTCCTACCCACAGGGACCAACACTGAAGCTTTCTTT.